What follows describes a single TCR beta chain. This CDR3 is built from 14 residues. From germline, CDR1 is SGDLS and CDR2 YYNGEE. After removal of 7 bases from V and 3 bases from J, the junction contained 10 bases not matched to a gene. The record originates from a study of PD-L1 blockade in urothelial cancer. Study information: Patients took up atezolizumab in the mid-2010s at 1,200 mg intravenously every 3 weeks. As for prior chemotherapy regimens, patients had received 0 to 3.

Clones were read by immunoSEQ multiplex PCR, and TCRdb kept only the in-frame ones, dropping some. The sample records about 35,000 clones, approximately 34% being singletons. The chain has TRBV9 and TRBJ2-7, with 7 positions matching TRBD2. Sample: tumor tissue, taken before atezolizumab (anti-PD-L1) treatment. This TCR was recovered from a man aged 55 to 70 with urothelial cancer. The CDR3 loop is CASAAGEFLYEQYF. The CDR3 DNA reads as TGTGCCAGCGCGGCGGGGGAATTCCTCTACGAGCAGTACTTC.